Listed below are T cell receptor beta chains from one sample, sequenced in a study of T cells in Graves' hyperthyroidism and ophthalmopathy. TCRdb reprocessed the multiplex PCR reads via MiXCR and lists one record per CDR3 protein. The data hold 490,000 or so distinct CDR3 sequences, with 20% to 25% observed a single time. The sequenced sample consisted of blood. The receptors originated from a woman between 65 and 79 years old with Graves' ophthalmopathy. Both conserved end residues are part of each CDR3. The order of the fields is CDR3 length, D gene, J gene, clone size, V gene, CDR3 DNA, CDR3 protein. A D gene is named only where the DNA matches it firmly. Clone sizes are given selectively: once, few, many, or a class where the clone is expanded.

length: 14
D: TRBD1
J: TRBJ2-5
size: -
V: TRBV20-1
DNA: TGCAGTGCTAGGCGAGGGGGCAGCCAAGAGACCCAGTACTTC
CDR3: CSARRGGSQETQYF

length: 15
D: -
J: TRBJ2-2
size: many
V: TRBV12-3/TRBV12-4
DNA: TGTGCCAGCAGTTTCTCGGGTGGGGCCACCGGGGAGCTGTTTTTT
CDR3: CASSFSGGATGELFF

length: 15
D: -
J: TRBJ1-3
size: -
V: TRBV30
DNA: TGTGCCTGGAGTTCCTCCTTCGTGGGTGGAAACACCATATATTTT
CDR3: CAWSSSFVGGNTIYF

length: 14
D: TRBD1
J: TRBJ1-2
size: -
V: TRBV30
DNA: TGTGCCTGGAGGGAACAGGGGGCGGGCTATGGCTACACCTTC
CDR3: CAWREQGAGYGYTF

length: 18
D: -
J: TRBJ1-5
size: many
V: TRBV28
DNA: TGTGCCAGCAGTTTCCCTTTCCGATCAGGGTATAGCAATCAGCCCCAGCATTTT
CDR3: CASSFPFRSGYSNQPQHF

length: 16
D: -
J: TRBJ2-7
size: -
V: TRBV4-1
DNA: TGCGCCAGCAGCCAAGACGGAGGCCATCCTGCCTACGAGCAGTACTTC
CDR3: CASSQDGGHPAYEQYF

length: 13
D: -
J: TRBJ2-7
size: -
V: TRBV2
DNA: TGTGCCAGCAGTGACATTGTCGGCTACGAGCAGTACTTC
CDR3: CASSDIVGYEQYF

length: 14
D: -
J: TRBJ1-4
size: many
V: TRBV20-1
DNA: TGCAGTGCTAGAGGGGGCGGGGAGTTTGAAAAACTGTTTTTT
CDR3: CSARGGGEFEKLFF

length: 16
D: TRBD1
J: TRBJ1-6
size: many
V: TRBV28
DNA: TGTGCCAGCACCCACCCGACAGGGATGTATAATTCACCCCTCCACTTT
CDR3: CASTHPTGMYNSPLHF

length: 14
D: -
J: TRBJ2-5
size: -
V: TRBV9
DNA: TGTGCCAGCAGCGTAGACCACCGTCAAGAGACCCAGTACTTC
CDR3: CASSVDHRQETQYF

length: 15
D: TRBD1
J: TRBJ2-5
size: -
V: TRBV9
DNA: TGTGCCAGCAGCGTAGCGACAGGGGAGTTGGAGACCCAGTACTTC
CDR3: CASSVATGELETQYF

length: 16
D: -
J: TRBJ2-3
size: -
V: TRBV19
DNA: TGTGCCAGTAGCTACCTCCTCCAGCTAAGCACAGATACGCAGTATTTT
CDR3: CASSYLLQLSTDTQYF

length: 13
D: -
J: TRBJ2-3
size: -
V: TRBV11-1
DNA: TGTGCCAGCAGCAGAACAGGTTTAGATACGCAGTATTTT
CDR3: CASSRTGLDTQYF

length: 15
D: -
J: TRBJ1-1
size: many
V: TRBV12-3/TRBV12-4
DNA: TGTGCCAGCAGTTTTTTCGGACAGATAAACACTGAAGCTTTCTTT
CDR3: CASSFFGQINTEAFF

length: 15
D: -
J: TRBJ2-2
size: -
V: TRBV9
DNA: TGTGCCAGCACCGGGGCCGACGTTGGTACCGGGGAGCTGTTTTTT
CDR3: CASTGADVGTGELFF

length: 13
D: -
J: TRBJ1-2
size: -
V: TRBV11-2
DNA: TGTGCCAGCAGCTTGGGGCGGCGGGGCGGCTACACCTTC
CDR3: CASSLGRRGGYTF

length: 15
D: TRBD1
J: TRBJ1-5
size: many
V: TRBV6-2/TRBV6-3
DNA: TGTGCCAGCTCTACCGGGACAGTCTCCAATCAGCCCCAGCATTTT
CDR3: CASSTGTVSNQPQHF

length: 16
D: TRBD2
J: TRBJ2-2
size: -
V: TRBV18
DNA: TGTGCCAGCTCACCAAGGACTAGCGGGAGGTCCGGGGAGCTGTTTTTT
CDR3: CASSPRTSGRSGELFF

length: 16
D: -
J: TRBJ1-1
size: -
V: TRBV9
DNA: TGTGCCAGCAGCGTATCAGGGGTTACCTTGAACACTGAAGCTTTCTTT
CDR3: CASSVSGVTLNTEAFF

length: 11
D: -
J: TRBJ1-2
size: -
V: TRBV19
DNA: TGTGCCTCGACGAAGGGCTATGGCTACACCTTC
CDR3: CASTKGYGYTF

length: 13
D: -
J: TRBJ2-7
size: -
V: TRBV6-5
DNA: TGTGCCAGCAAGGGCGGGATCTCCTACGAGCAGTACTTC
CDR3: CASKGGISYEQYF

length: 14
D: -
J: TRBJ1-5
size: -
V: TRBV2
DNA: TGTGCCAGCAGTGACGGGACGTATAATCAGCCCCGGCATTTT
CDR3: CASSDGTYNQPRHF

length: 14
D: TRBD2
J: TRBJ2-5
size: many
V: TRBV2
DNA: TGTGCCAGCGGGGGGGGACTTCCCCAAGAGACCCAGTACTTC
CDR3: CASGGGLPQETQYF

length: 15
D: TRBD2
J: TRBJ2-3
size: -
V: TRBV20-1
DNA: TGCAGTGCCACCGGGACTAGCGGGCACACAGATACGCAGTATTTT
CDR3: CSATGTSGHTDTQYF

length: 13
D: -
J: TRBJ1-2
size: few
V: TRBV28
DNA: TGTGCCAGCGCCGGGGGCGGGACCTATGGCTACACCTTC
CDR3: CASAGGGTYGYTF

length: 16
D: -
J: TRBJ2-1
size: many
V: TRBV2
DNA: TGTGCCAGCAGTTTAAAGGGGGCTAGCGGGTCGGGCGAGCAGTTCTTC
CDR3: CASSLKGASGSGEQFF

length: 14
D: -
J: TRBJ2-3
size: few
V: TRBV7-2
DNA: TGTGCCAGCAGCTTAAAGCCGACCCCAGATACGCAGTATTTT
CDR3: CASSLKPTPDTQYF

length: 15
D: TRBD2
J: TRBJ2-1
size: -
V: TRBV19
DNA: TGTGCCAGTAGTATAGGAGCGGGAGCTGGGACTGAGCAGTTCTTC
CDR3: CASSIGAGAGTEQFF

length: 13
D: -
J: TRBJ1-4
size: -
V: TRBV6-1
DNA: TGTGCCAGCATGGAGAGTTCCCATGAAAAACTGTTTTTT
CDR3: CASMESSHEKLFF

length: 16
D: -
J: TRBJ2-3
size: many
V: TRBV7-2
DNA: TGTGCCAGCAGCTTAGACAGCCCATACTCCACCGATACGCAGTATTTT
CDR3: CASSLDSPYSTDTQYF

length: 15
D: TRBD2
J: TRBJ2-5
size: -
V: TRBV10-3
DNA: TGTGCCATCAGTCGAATTAGCGGGAGTGCCCGAGGTCAGTACTTC
CDR3: CAISRISGSARGQYF

length: 16
D: TRBD2
J: TRBJ2-3
size: few
V: TRBV5-5
DNA: TGTGCCAGCAGCCCACGGACTAGCGGGGCAGGAGATACGCAGTATTTT
CDR3: CASSPRTSGAGDTQYF